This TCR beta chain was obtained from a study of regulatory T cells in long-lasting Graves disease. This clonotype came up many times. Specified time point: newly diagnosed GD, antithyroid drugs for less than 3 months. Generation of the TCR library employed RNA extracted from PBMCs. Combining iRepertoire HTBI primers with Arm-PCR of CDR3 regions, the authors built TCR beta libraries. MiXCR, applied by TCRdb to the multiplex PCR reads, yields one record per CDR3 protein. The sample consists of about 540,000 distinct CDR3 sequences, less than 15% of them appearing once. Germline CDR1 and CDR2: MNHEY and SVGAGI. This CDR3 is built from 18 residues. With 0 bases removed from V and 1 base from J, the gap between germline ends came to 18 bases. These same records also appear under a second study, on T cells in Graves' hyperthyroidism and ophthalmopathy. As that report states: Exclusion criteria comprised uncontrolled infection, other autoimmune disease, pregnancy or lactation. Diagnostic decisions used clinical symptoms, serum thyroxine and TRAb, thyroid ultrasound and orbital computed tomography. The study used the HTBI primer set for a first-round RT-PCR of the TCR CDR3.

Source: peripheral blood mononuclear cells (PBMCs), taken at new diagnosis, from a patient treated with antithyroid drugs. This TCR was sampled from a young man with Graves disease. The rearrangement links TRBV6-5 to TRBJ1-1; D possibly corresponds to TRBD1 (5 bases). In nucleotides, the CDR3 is TGTGCCAGCAGTTACTCGGTAGGGGAGGGGCCGGCGAACACTGAAGCTTTCTTT. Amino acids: CASSYSVGEGPANTEAFF.